Listed below are T cell receptor beta chains from one sample, sequenced in a study of T cell repertoires in cytomegalovirus infection. Each CDR3 protein gets one entry after TCRdb re-called the reads with MiXCR. The sample holds hundreds of thousands of distinct CDR3 sequences, roughly 6.5% seen once. Sequencing was performed on PBMCs. These receptor sequences come from a human donor in good health (CMV status not recorded). Some clones in this sample may be carry-over from other donors' samples. Each CDR3 is given without its conserved first and last residue. The D gene is left open where the match is weak.

TRBJ2-5,-,TRBV7-2,ASNLLGETQY
TRBJ2-1,-,TRBV4-3,ASSQDSVAGNEQF
TRBJ1-4,-,TRBV5-5,ASSLIIGTVNEKLF
TRBJ1-1,TRBD1,TRBV20-1,SAKGGDRDNTEAF
TRBJ2-5,TRBD1,TRBV2,ASREQGAREETQY
TRBJ1-2,TRBD1,TRBV12-3/TRBV12-4,ASSRGQGRGYT
TRBJ2-7,-,TRBV20-1,SARDRRGGYEQY
TRBJ2-5,-,TRBV7-2,ASSSEETQY
TRBJ1-6,TRBD1,TRBV6-5,ASSYSGTGIGNSPLH
TRBJ2-7,-,TRBV7-2,ASSSPGTLSYEQY
TRBJ2-2,-,TRBV6-5,ASSYDVGLNTGELF
TRBJ1-6,-,TRBV7-9,ASSFGGSPLH
TRBJ2-2,TRBD2,TRBV7-2,ASSPPGLAGGRLNTGELF
TRBJ2-2,TRBD2,TRBV11-2,ASSRGLAVGTGELF
TRBJ2-5,TRBD1,TRBV27,ASSRDRDGETQY
TRBJ2-3,TRBD2,TRBV7-2,ASSLQGRAGGKSDTQY
TRBJ1-3,TRBD1,TRBV18,ASSPGQGDSGNTIY
TRBJ2-2,-,TRBV7-6,ASSFLGANTGELF
TRBJ1-1,-,TRBV5-6,ASSFDSRDTEAF
TRBJ1-1,-,TRBV5-5,ASRAGTPYTEAF
TRBJ2-1,-,TRBV28,ASSSPPDYNEQF
TRBJ2-2,-,TRBV5-1,ASSLVGVNTGELF
TRBJ1-1,-,TRBV6-5,ASSYSDSRANTEAF
TRBJ1-1,-,TRBV19,ASTGGGGTEAF
TRBJ1-5,-,TRBV7-2,ASSFENNQPQH
TRBJ2-6,-,TRBV29-1,SVVGSGANVLT
TRBJ2-1,TRBD2,TRBV6-2/TRBV6-3,ASSTRTSGGPTSSYNEQF
TRBJ2-7,-,TRBV18,ASSPGRNYEQY
TRBJ2-4,TRBD2,TRBV7-2,ASSLAGTSGGAQNIQY
TRBJ1-3,-,TRBV7-2,ASSLRRDPSGNTIY
TRBJ2-2,-,TRBV4-1,ASSRSISGTTGELF
TRBJ2-5,-,TRBV2,ASRGSAVQETQY
TRBJ2-3,-,TRBV29-1,SGGLSTDTQY
TRBJ2-2,-,TRBV4-2,ASSLMARRGRRTGELF
TRBJ1-3,-,TRBV28,ASSQGPGDLSGNTIY
TRBJ2-3,TRBD2,TRBV29-1,SVPLAASTDTQY
TRBJ1-1,-,TRBV29-1,SVGLGNTEAF
TRBJ1-1,-,TRBV7-2,ASIPDSYTEAF
TRBJ2-5,TRBD2,TRBV7-2,ASSLLTSGDQETQY
TRBJ2-1,TRBD2,TRBV29-1,SVEGSGGMSSYNEQF
TRBJ2-5,-,TRBV7-2,ASSLAGTFQETQY
TRBJ1-2,-,TRBV12-3/TRBV12-4,ASSPRGPQLLNYGYT
TRBJ1-1,-,TRBV7-2,ASSLVMRGGNTEAF
TRBJ1-2,TRBD1,TRBV2,ASSEGDRGLYGYT
TRBJ1-1,TRBD1,TRBV20-1,SATPGQGMGGAF
TRBJ2-7,-,TRBV7-2,ASSWAGGEGAEQY
TRBJ1-5,-,TRBV2,ASSERKGGRGNQPQH
TRBJ1-5,TRBD1,TRBV7-2,ASSLAGQGTQPQH
TRBJ2-1,TRBD2,TRBV6-5,ASTKSTSGGAGSYNEQF
TRBJ2-5,-,TRBV5-4,ASSPQNQETQY
TRBJ2-5,-,TRBV29-1,SLRGAGQETQY
TRBJ2-7,-,TRBV23-1,ASTPRGPRIEQY
TRBJ1-4,-,TRBV7-9,ASSLWWDSNEKLF